Listed below are T cell receptor beta chains from one sample, sequenced in a study of blood T cell repertoires in COVID-19. Produced via immunoSEQ multiplex PCR; TCRdb's table is partial and in-frame only. Here the sample spans 110,000 or so clones, about 86% being singletons. Sequencing used peripheral blood. All receptors come from a man at least 80 years old with acute or convalescent COVID-19. CDR3s include the opening cysteine and the closing phenylalanine or tryptophan. The order of the fields is clone size, D gene, V gene, J gene, CDR3 DNA, CDR3 protein. The D gene is left open where the match is weak. Size values are once, few and many counts, or a class for expanded clones, and some rows have none.

>NA|TRBD1|TRBV11-2|TRBJ1-5
TGTGCCAGCAGCCCCACAGGGGGCGCGAATCAGCCCCAGCATTTT
CASSPTGGANQPQHF
>NA|NA|TRBV24-1|TRBJ2-3
TGTGCCACCAGTGACCCAGGACGAGGAGGGGCAGATACGCAGTATTTT
CATSDPGRGGADTQYF
>once|TRBD1|TRBV19|TRBJ1-5
TGTGCCAGTAGTATAGTTGGGACAGGGGGCAATCAGCCCCAGCATTTT
CASSIVGTGGNQPQHF
>NA|NA|TRBV5-4|TRBJ2-3
TGTGCCAGCAGCTTGAGGTTTGGCGGGGATGTAGATACGCAGTATTTT
CASSLRFGGDVDTQYF
>NA|TRBD2|TRBV5-1|TRBJ2-2
TGCGCCAGCAGCTTACTAGCGGGAGAGGCCGGGGAGCTGTTTTTT
CASSLLAGEAGELFF
>few|NA|TRBV27|TRBJ2-1
TGTGCCAGCATGGGTTTGGGCGGAGGATCCTACAATGAGCAGTTCTTC
CASMGLGGGSYNEQFF
>NA|NA|TRBV5-1|TRBJ2-7
TGCGCCAGCAGCTTGGCCGTCGGCGGAACGGTCGACGAGCAGTACTTC
CASSLAVGGTVDEQYF
>NA|NA|TRBV7-2|TRBJ1-1
TGTGCCAGCAGCTTATTGGGGGGCACTGAAGCTTTCTTT
CASSLLGGTEAFF
>NA|TRBD1|TRBV4-1|TRBJ1-4
TGCGCCAGCAGCCCCCGGACAGGGGGCGAAAAACTGTTTTTT
CASSPRTGGEKLFF
>many|NA|TRBV5-4|TRBJ1-1
TGTGCCAGCAGCTGGGGGGTCTTTGGGACTGAAGCTTTCTTT
CASSWGVFGTEAFF
>many|TRBD1|TRBV7-9|TRBJ2-7
TGTGCCAGCACAAGGACAGGAGGCTACGAGCAGTACTTC
CASTRTGGYEQYF
>NA|TRBD2|TRBV6-2/TRBV6-3|TRBJ2-7
TGTGCCAGCAGTGGAGCTAGCGGGAAATACGAGCAGTACTTC
CASSGASGKYEQYF
>NA|NA|TRBV19|TRBJ1-5
TGTGCCAGTACAGGGAAAGAATTGGCAAATCAGCCCCAGCATTTT
CASTGKELANQPQHF
>NA|NA|TRBV29-1|TRBJ2-5
TGCAGCGTTGATGGACAGGCGGGGGGAGAGACCCAGTACTTC
CSVDGQAGGETQYF
>NA|NA|TRBV5-1|TRBJ2-2
TGCGCCAGCAGCCCTCAGGGGGGAGACACCGGGGAGCTGTTTTTT
CASSPQGGDTGELFF
>NA|TRBD1|TRBV25-1|TRBJ2-1
TGTGCCAGCAGTATGGACAGGGGGCCTTACAATGAGCAGTTCTTC
CASSMDRGPYNEQFF
>NA|TRBD2|TRBV7-8|TRBJ2-7
TGTGCCAGCAGCTTTAGGGACTACAGCTCCTACGAGCAGTACTTC
CASSFRDYSSYEQYF
>NA|NA|TRBV2|TRBJ2-5
TGTGCCAGCAGTGACGGGTTAGAGACCCAGTACTTC
CASSDGLETQYF
>NA|TRBD1|TRBV19|TRBJ1-5
TGTGCCAGTAGTACGACAGGGAACGGGCAGCCCCAGCATTTT
CASSTTGNGQPQHF
>NA|NA|TRBV18|TRBJ1-5
TGTGCCAGCTCACCCGACACCAGCTATAGCAATCAGCCCCAGCATTTT
CASSPDTSYSNQPQHF
>NA|TRBD1|TRBV28|TRBJ2-7
TGTGCCAGCAGTTCTCCCGGGACAGGGGCCTACGAGCAGTACTTC
CASSSPGTGAYEQYF
>NA|TRBD1|TRBV19|TRBJ1-2
TGTGCCAGTGCCCTTAGTGGGACAGGCGGGTACTATGGCTACACCTTC
CASALSGTGGYYGYTF
>NA|TRBD2|TRBV7-2|TRBJ2-7
TGTGCCAGCAGCTTTGGACTAGCGGGAGCCCGGAACGAGCAGTACTTC
CASSFGLAGARNEQYF
>NA|NA|TRBV20-1|TRBJ1-4
TGCAGTGCTAGTGAGCGTAATGAAAAACTGTTTTTT
CSASERNEKLFF